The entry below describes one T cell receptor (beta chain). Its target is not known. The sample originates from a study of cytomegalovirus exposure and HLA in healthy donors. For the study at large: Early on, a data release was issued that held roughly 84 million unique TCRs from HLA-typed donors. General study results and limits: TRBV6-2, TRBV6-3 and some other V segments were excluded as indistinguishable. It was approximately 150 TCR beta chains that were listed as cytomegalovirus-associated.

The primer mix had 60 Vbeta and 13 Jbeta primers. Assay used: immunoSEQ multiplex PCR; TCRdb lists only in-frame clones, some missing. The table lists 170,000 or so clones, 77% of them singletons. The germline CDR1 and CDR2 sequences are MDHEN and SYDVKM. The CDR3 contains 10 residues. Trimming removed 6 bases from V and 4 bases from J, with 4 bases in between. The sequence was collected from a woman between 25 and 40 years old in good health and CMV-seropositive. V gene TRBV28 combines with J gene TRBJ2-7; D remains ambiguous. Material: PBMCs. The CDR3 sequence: CASSRYEQYF. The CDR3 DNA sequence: TGTGCCAGCAGCAGATACGAGCAGTACTTC.